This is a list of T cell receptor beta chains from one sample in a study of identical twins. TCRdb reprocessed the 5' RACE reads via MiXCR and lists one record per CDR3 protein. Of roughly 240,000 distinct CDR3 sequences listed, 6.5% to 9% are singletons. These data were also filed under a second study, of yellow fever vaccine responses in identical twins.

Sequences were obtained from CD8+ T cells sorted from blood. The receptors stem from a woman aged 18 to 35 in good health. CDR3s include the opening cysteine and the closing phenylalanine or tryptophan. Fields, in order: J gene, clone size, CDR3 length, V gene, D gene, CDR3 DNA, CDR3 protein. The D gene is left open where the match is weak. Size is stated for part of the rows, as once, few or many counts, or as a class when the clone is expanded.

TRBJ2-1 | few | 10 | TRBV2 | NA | TGTGCCACCGAGCCCAATGAGCAGTTCTTC | CATEPNEQFF
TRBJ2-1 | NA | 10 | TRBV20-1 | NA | TGCAGTGTCGGTGGCAATGAGCACTTCTTC | CSVGGNEHFF
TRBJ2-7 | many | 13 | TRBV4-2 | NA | TGTGCCAGCAGCCAAGATCACACAAACGAGCAGTACTTC | CASSQDHTNEQYF
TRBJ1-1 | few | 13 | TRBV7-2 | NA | TGTGCCAGCAGCTTAGGGCAGATCACTGAAGCTTTCTTT | CASSLGQITEAFF
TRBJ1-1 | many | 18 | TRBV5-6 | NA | TGTGCCAGCAGCCCGGTCCGACATCTGCGGCATACTAACACTGAAGCTTTCTTT | CASSPVRHLRHTNTEAFF
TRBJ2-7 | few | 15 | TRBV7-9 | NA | TGTGCCAGCAGCCGGACCGGGGGGCGCCCCTACGAGCAGTACTTC | CASSRTGGRPYEQYF
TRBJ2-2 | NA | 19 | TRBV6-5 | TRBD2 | TGTGCCAGCAGTTACCTTAGTCCGGGCGGGGGGGCCATCGGCGGGGAGCTGTTTTTT | CASSYLSPGGGAIGGELFF
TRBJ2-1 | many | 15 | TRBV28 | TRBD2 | TGTGCCAGCAACGATCTAGCGGGAGTTTTCAATGAGCAGTTCTTC | CASNDLAGVFNEQFF
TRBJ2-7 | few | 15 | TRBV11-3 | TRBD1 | TGTGCCAGCAGCTTCTCGCCAGGGGGCCAGTACGAGCAGTACTTC | CASSFSPGGQYEQYF
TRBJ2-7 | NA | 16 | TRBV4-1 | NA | TGCGCCAGCAGCCCGGAAATAGGGTCTTTCTCCTACGAGCAGTACTTC | CASSPEIGSFSYEQYF
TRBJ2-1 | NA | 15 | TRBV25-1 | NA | TGTGCCAGCAGTGAAGAGGATATCTGGGGCAATGAGCAGTTCTTC | CASSEEDIWGNEQFF
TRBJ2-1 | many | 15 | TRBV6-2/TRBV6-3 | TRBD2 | TGTGCCAGCAGTTACGGGCTAGCGGGAGTCAATGAGCAGTTCTTC | CASSYGLAGVNEQFF
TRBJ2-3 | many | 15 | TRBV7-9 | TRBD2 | TGTGCCAGCAGCTCAAAGCGGGAGGTCACAGATACGCAGTATTTT | CASSSKREVTDTQYF
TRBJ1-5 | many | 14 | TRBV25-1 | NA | TGTGCCAGCAGTGAGCAAGGGGATCTTCAGCCCCAGCATTTT | CASSEQGDLQPQHF
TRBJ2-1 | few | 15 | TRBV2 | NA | TGTGCCAGCAGGGTGGCTGGCGGAACACACAATGAGCAGTTCTTC | CASRVAGGTHNEQFF